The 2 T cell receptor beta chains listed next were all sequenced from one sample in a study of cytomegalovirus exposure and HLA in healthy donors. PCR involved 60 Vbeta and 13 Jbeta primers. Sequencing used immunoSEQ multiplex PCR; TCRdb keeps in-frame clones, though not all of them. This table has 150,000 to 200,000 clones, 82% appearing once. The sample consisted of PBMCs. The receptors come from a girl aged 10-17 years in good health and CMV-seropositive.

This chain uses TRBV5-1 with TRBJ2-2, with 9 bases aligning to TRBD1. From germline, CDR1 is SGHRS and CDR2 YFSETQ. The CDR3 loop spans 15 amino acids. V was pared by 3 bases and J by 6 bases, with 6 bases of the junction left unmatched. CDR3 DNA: TGCGCCAGCAGCTCCGGACAGGGGTTGCCCGGGGAGCTGTTTTTT. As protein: CASSSGQGLPGELFF. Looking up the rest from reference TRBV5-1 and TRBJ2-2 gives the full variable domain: KAGVTQTPRYLIKTRGQQVTLSCSPISGHRSVSWYQQTPGQGLQFLFEYFSETQRNKGNFPGRFSGRQFSNSRSEMNVSTLELGDSALYLCASSSGQGLPGELFFGEGSRLTVL.

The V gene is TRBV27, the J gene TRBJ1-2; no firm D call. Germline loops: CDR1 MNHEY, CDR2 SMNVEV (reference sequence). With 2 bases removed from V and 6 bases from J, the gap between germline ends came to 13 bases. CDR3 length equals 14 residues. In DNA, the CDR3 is TGTGCCAGCAGTTTACGTGAGGGATATCATGGCTACACCTTC. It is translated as CASSLREGYHGYTF.